The rows below give T cell receptor beta chains drawn from one sample of a study of blood T cell repertoires in COVID-19. Assay used: immunoSEQ multiplex PCR; TCRdb lists only in-frame clones, some missing. Altogether some 200,000 clones are present, just over 85% being singletons, with the ten largest covering 4% to 4.5%. Sequenced material: peripheral blood. These receptors all stem from a man over 45 with acute or convalescent COVID-19. CDR3s include the opening cysteine and the closing phenylalanine or tryptophan. The D gene is left open where the match is weak. Clone sizes are given selectively: once, few, many, or a class where the clone is expanded.

size: .; D: TRBD2; V: TRBV5-1; J: TRBJ2-5; DNA: TGCGCCAGCAGCTTTGGACTAGCGGGGCGAGAGACCCAGTACTTC; CDR3: CASSFGLAGRETQYF
size: .; D: .; V: TRBV13; J: TRBJ1-1; DNA: TGTGCCAGCAGCTCCACCGGGGGGGCTAACACTGAAGCTTTCTTT; CDR3: CASSSTGGANTEAFF
size: once; D: TRBD1; V: TRBV27; J: TRBJ1-1; DNA: TGTGCCAGCAGTGGCACTTCAGGGGGCGAGACTGAAGCTTTCTTT; CDR3: CASSGTSGGETEAFF
size: once; D: .; V: TRBV9; J: TRBJ1-2; DNA: TGTGCCAGCAGCGCAGATGGAGACTACACCTTC; CDR3: CASSADGDYTF
size: .; D: .; V: TRBV18; J: TRBJ1-1; DNA: TGTGCCAGCTCACAGGACAGAATGAACACTGAAGCTTTCTTT; CDR3: CASSQDRMNTEAFF
size: .; D: .; V: TRBV5-1; J: TRBJ1-4; DNA: TGCGCCAGCAGCTTTGCACGAGCTAATGAAAAACTGTTTTTT; CDR3: CASSFARANEKLFF
size: .; D: .; V: TRBV19; J: TRBJ1-1; DNA: TGTGCCAGTATAAGGGGTTCGGGCCCAGCAGGGACTGAAGCTTTCTTT; CDR3: CASIRGSGPAGTEAFF
size: .; D: .; V: TRBV5-4; J: TRBJ1-4; DNA: TGTGCCAGCAGCTTGCCGGGGAGCGGAATGAGGAAACTGTTTTTT; CDR3: CASSLPGSGMRKLFF
size: .; D: .; V: TRBV29-1; J: TRBJ1-1; DNA: TGCAGCGCCCGGACAGTCATCATGAACACTGAAGCTTTCTTT; CDR3: CSARTVIMNTEAFF
size: once; D: TRBD1; V: TRBV4-1; J: TRBJ1-1; DNA: TGCGCCAGCAGCCAAGAAAGGGACAGGGGTATGAACACTGAAGCTTTCTTT; CDR3: CASSQERDRGMNTEAFF
size: .; D: TRBD1; V: TRBV5-1; J: TRBJ1-1; DNA: TGCGCCAGCAGCCTCAGACAGGGAGAAGCTTTCTTT; CDR3: CASSLRQGEAFF
size: .; D: .; V: TRBV9; J: TRBJ2-3; DNA: TGTGCCAGCAGCGTAGAGGGACGGGGGAGCACAGATACGCAGTATTTT; CDR3: CASSVEGRGSTDTQYF
size: .; D: .; V: TRBV25-1; J: TRBJ1-4; DNA: TGTGCCAGCACTTCTTGGGGGCAGGGCAGGAATGAAAAACTGTTTTTT; CDR3: CASTSWGQGRNEKLFF
size: .; D: .; V: TRBV6-5; J: TRBJ1-2; DNA: TGTGCCAGCAGGATGGACACGAACTATGGCTACACCTTC; CDR3: CASRMDTNYGYTF
size: few; D: .; V: TRBV5-1; J: TRBJ2-7; DNA: TGCGCCAGCAGCTTGGCTAGCGACAGCTCCTACGAGCAGTACTTC; CDR3: CASSLASDSSYEQYF
size: .; D: TRBD1; V: TRBV2; J: TRBJ1-5; DNA: TGTGCCAGCAGAGGAGGACAGGGGCTCCCCGTTGGGGCCAATCAGCCCCAGCATTTT; CDR3: CASRGGQGLPVGANQPQHF
size: once; D: TRBD2; V: TRBV2; J: TRBJ2-3; DNA: TGTGCCAGCACCGATCTAGCGGGAGGTTTAAATAGTGCAGATACGCAGTATTTT; CDR3: CASTDLAGGLNSADTQYF
size: few; D: .; V: TRBV10-3; J: TRBJ1-5; DNA: TGTGCCATCAGTGAGTCTGGGTTGGGGCATAATCAGCCCCAGCATTTT; CDR3: CAISESGLGHNQPQHF
size: .; D: .; V: TRBV11-2; J: TRBJ2-5; DNA: TGTGCCAGCAGCTTAGCTCCCTCGGGGGAAGAGACCCAGTACTTC; CDR3: CASSLAPSGEETQYF
size: .; D: .; V: TRBV30; J: TRBJ1-5; DNA: TGTGCCTGGAGTGCCTACAGGGCTCAGCCCCAGCATTTT; CDR3: CAWSAYRAQPQHF
size: .; D: .; V: TRBV18; J: TRBJ2-5; DNA: TGTGCCAGCTCACCACCTCCGGGATACCAAGAGACCCAGTACTTC; CDR3: CASSPPPGYQETQYF
size: .; D: TRBD1; V: TRBV18; J: TRBJ1-4; DNA: TGTGCCAGCTCACTAGGGACAGGGGCAACTAATGAAAAACTGTTTTTT; CDR3: CASSLGTGATNEKLFF
size: .; D: .; V: TRBV19; J: TRBJ1-1; DNA: TGTGCCAGTAAGGGGGGGGGCACTGAAGCTTTCTTT; CDR3: CASKGGGTEAFF
size: .; D: .; V: TRBV5-1; J: TRBJ1-1; DNA: TGCGCCAGCAGCTGGGGGGGCCCGGAGAAAAAAGCTTTCTTT; CDR3: CASSWGGPEKKAFF
size: .; D: .; V: TRBV29-1; J: TRBJ1-1; DNA: TGCAGCGCGGGACGAGACAGCACTGAAGCTTTCTTT; CDR3: CSAGRDSTEAFF
size: .; D: .; V: TRBV29-1; J: TRBJ2-3; DNA: TGCAGCGTTGCGGGCGTATCGGGCGAAGGGGGGGCAGATACGCAGTATTTT; CDR3: CSVAGVSGEGGADTQYF
size: .; D: TRBD1; V: TRBV2; J: TRBJ2-7; DNA: TGTGCCAGCAACTTGGTGAGACAGGGTTCTAGCGAGCAGTACTTC; CDR3: CASNLVRQGSSEQYF
size: .; D: .; V: TRBV3-1/TRBV3-2; J: TRBJ2-5; DNA: TGTGCCAGCAGCCAAGGAACTTCGTCAGAGACCCAGTACTTC; CDR3: CASSQGTSSETQYF
size: .; D: TRBD1; V: TRBV5-1; J: TRBJ2-5; DNA: TGCGCCAGCAGCTCGGGACAGGGCCAAGAGACCCAGTACTTC; CDR3: CASSSGQGQETQYF
size: .; D: TRBD1; V: TRBV4-1; J: TRBJ1-5; DNA: TGCGCCAGCAGCCCGGGACAGGGGGCGTTGGGGCCCCAGCATTTT; CDR3: CASSPGQGALGPQHF
size: .; D: .; V: TRBV6-5; J: TRBJ1-4; DNA: TGTGCCAGCAGTTACAGGATCGGACAACTCAATGAAAAACTGTTTTTT; CDR3: CASSYRIGQLNEKLFF
size: .; D: TRBD1; V: TRBV11-2; J: TRBJ2-7; DNA: TGTGCCAGCAGCTTCGGACAGGGGGCTCCCTACGAGCAGTACTTC; CDR3: CASSFGQGAPYEQYF
size: .; D: .; V: TRBV7-9; J: TRBJ1-6; DNA: TGTGCCAGCAGCTTAGATCAGTTTCCCTCACCCCTCCACTTT; CDR3: CASSLDQFPSPLHF
size: .; D: TRBD1; V: TRBV4-1; J: TRBJ1-1; DNA: TGCGCCAGCAGCCAAGGCGACAGGGGAAGGAACACTGAAGCTTTCTTT; CDR3: CASSQGDRGRNTEAFF
size: .; D: TRBD2; V: TRBV5-8; J: TRBJ2-1; DNA: TGTGCCAGCAGCCGGGGGGGCGACAAGGGCAGGCATGAGCAGTTCTTC; CDR3: CASSRGGDKGRHEQFF
size: .; D: TRBD1; V: TRBV18; J: TRBJ2-5; DNA: TGTGCCAGCTCTTGGGACAGCCAAGAGACCCAGTACTTC; CDR3: CASSWDSQETQYF
size: .; D: .; V: TRBV11-2; J: TRBJ1-6; DNA: TGTGCCAGCAGCTTGCTCGTCACTGGACAGTGGAATTCACCCCTCCACTTT; CDR3: CASSLLVTGQWNSPLHF
size: .; D: TRBD1; V: TRBV5-1; J: TRBJ2-2; DNA: TGCGCCAGCAGCTTGCCAGGGGGCTGGAGCGGGGAGCTGTTTTTT; CDR3: CASSLPGGWSGELFF
size: .; D: .; V: TRBV5-1; J: TRBJ2-5; DNA: TGCGCCAGCAGCTTGGAAGGGGAAGGAGAGACCCAGTACTTC; CDR3: CASSLEGEGETQYF
size: .; D: TRBD1; V: TRBV15; J: TRBJ1-5; DNA: TGTGCCACCAGCAGAGGACTATACAGGGGGCGGGGGCTGAATCAGCCCCAGCATTTT; CDR3: CATSRGLYRGRGLNQPQHF
size: .; D: TRBD1; V: TRBV6-5; J: TRBJ1-1; DNA: TGTGCCAGCAGTTATACTGGACAGGGGGCTGAAGCTTTCTTT; CDR3: CASSYTGQGAEAFF
size: .; D: TRBD1; V: TRBV18; J: TRBJ1-1; DNA: TGTGCCAGCTCGGCAAAGGGGGACAGGAACATGAACACTGAAGCTTTCTTT; CDR3: CASSAKGDRNMNTEAFF
size: once; D: TRBD2; V: TRBV20-1; J: TRBJ2-3; DNA: TGCAGTGCTAGTTTGTCGGGGGGGAGCACAGATACGCAGTATTTT; CDR3: CSASLSGGSTDTQYF